What follows are 15 T cell receptor beta chains derived from one specimen sequenced in a study of control samples from healthy donors and cancer patients. Profiled with immunoSEQ multiplex PCR; TCRdb holds only in-frame clones, not every one. The sample lists roughly 90,000 clones; less than 90% were seen once. Sequenced input: PBMCs. The receptors originated from a woman aged 50 to 65 with colorectal cancer.

The rearrangement joins TRBV24-1 to TRBJ1-4; weak D call: TRBD1 (5 bases). Looked up from germline, CDR1 is KGHDR and CDR2 is SFDVKD. The CDR3 sequence is 14 residues long. Trimming stripped 5 bases from V and 0 bases from J, with 6 bases between. In DNA, the CDR3 is TGTGCCACCAGTGGAGGGGCAACTAATGAAAAACTGTTTTTT. Amino acid sequence: CATSGGATNEKLFF.

The V gene is TRBV6-5, the J gene TRBJ1-2, with a tentative D call TRBD1 (5 bases). V lost 11 bases to trimming and J lost 5 bases, with 15 bases between them. CDR3 size: 12 residues. The germline V gene encodes CDR1 MNHEY and CDR2 SVGAGI. CDR3 residues: CAGALQGYGYTF. The CDR3 DNA reads TGTGCCGGCGCCCTCCAGGGATATGGCTACACCTTC.

V gene TRBV6-1 combines with J gene TRBJ2-7; a weak D match, TRBD2 (5 bases). Looked up from germline, CDR1 is MNHNS and CDR2 is SASEGT. Trimming left V 1 base short and J 4 bases short, with 8 bases between. CDR3 size: 13 residues. The CDR3 spells CASSEVPGYEQYV. CDR3 nucleotides: TGTGCCAGCAGTGAAGTCCCGGGGTACGAGCAGTACGTC.

There are a few counts of this clone. The rearrangement links TRBV2 to TRBJ2-2; 9 positions agree with TRBD1. The CDR3 is made up of 15 amino acids. V dropped 6 bases and J dropped 6; count of bases not matched to a gene: 8. Germline CDR1 reads SNHLY; CDR2 reads FYNNEI. DNA of the CDR3: TGTGCCAGCAGCACCGGGACAGGGCAGGCCGGGGAGCTGTTTTTT. This sequence encodes CASSTGTGQAGELFF. The full variable domain, with the rest looked up from reference TRBV2 and TRBJ2-2, is EPEVTQTPSHQVTQMGQEVILRCVPISNHLYFYWYRQILGQKVEFLVSFYNNEISEKSEIFDDQFSVERPDGSNFTLKIRSTKLEDSAMYFCASSTGTGQAGELFFGEGSRLTVL.

V usage is TRBV5-1 and J usage is TRBJ1-4; 10 nucleotides agree with TRBD1. This CDR3 comprises 14 residues. CDR1 is SGHRS, CDR2 YFSETQ, per germline. The V segment lost 3 bases and the J segment 11 bases; nucleotides outside the gene matches: 7. The CDR3 here is CASSYPGQGRKLFF. The CDR3 DNA sequence: TGCGCCAGCAGCTACCCGGGACAGGGGAGGAAACTGTTTTTT.

This clone was counted a single time. The chain joins TRBV18 to TRBJ1-1, with 9 bases matching TRBD1. Trimming cost V 3 bases and J 4 bases; bases outside gene matches: 6. There are 15 residues in the CDR3. CDR1 is KGHSH, CDR2 LQKENI, per germline. CDR3 in DNA: TGTGCCAGCTCACCCGGGACAGGGCGAGGCACTGAAGCTTTCTTT. Amino acid sequence: CASSPGTGRGTEAFF.

The chain combines TRBV24-1 with TRBJ1-4; the D gene is possibly TRBD1 (6 bases). The CDR3 has 14 residues. Germline V gene data show CDR1 as KGHDR and CDR2 as SFDVKD. Trimming left V 2 bases short and J 7 bases short, with 10 bases between. CDR3 sequence (DNA): TGTGCCACCAGTGATTCCGGGACAAGTGAAAAACTGTTTTTT. It yields the protein CATSDSGTSEKLFF.

This rearrangement joins TRBV7-2 to TRBJ2-3; the D is unclear. The CDR3 contains 15 residues. V lost 3 bases and J lost 2, with 12 bases in between. Germline-derived CDR1 and CDR2 are SGHTA and FQGNSA. The CDR3 DNA reads TGTGCCAGCAGCTTTGGTGGGGTATACACAGATACGCAGTATTTT. Its translation is CASSFGGVYTDTQYF.

About this clone: At one boundary the junction diverges from the germline segment, which might be a read error. This chain's CDR3 is CDSKGRTYNEQFF. The CDR3 bases are TGTGACAGCAAGGGGAGGACTTACAATGAGCAGTTCTTC. The V and J genes are TRBV2 and TRBJ2-1; possible D gene TRBD2, 6 bases. CDR3 length: 13 amino acids. Germline-derived CDR1 and CDR2 are SNHLY and FYNNEI.

This clone was recorded once. The chain links TRBV5-8 to TRBJ2-3; 8 positions match TRBD1. Germline assignment: CDR1 SGHTS and CDR2 YDEGEE. This CDR3 contains 19 residues. V dropped 2 bases and J dropped 0; count of bases not matched to a gene: 14. CDR3 sequence (DNA): TGTGCCAGCAGCTTTATTGGACAGGGACCATTAATAAGCACAGATACGCAGTATTTT. Amino acids: CASSFIGQGPLISTDTQYF.

This chain connects TRBV6-5 to TRBJ2-1, with D uncertain. The CDR3 consists of 15 residues. Between the trimmed V and J ends, which lost 5 bases and 1 base, there was a span of 12 bases. CDR1 and CDR2 (germline): MNHEY, SVGAGI. CDR3 sequence: CASSRSSGSYNEQFF. The CDR3 DNA sequence: TGTGCCAGCAGTCGTAGCTCCGGATCCTACAATGAGCAGTTCTTC.

The J gene is TRBJ1-1, the V gene TRBV5-6; possible D gene TRBD1, 6 bases. Germline V gene sequence: CDR1 SGHDT, CDR2 YYEEEE. V was pared by 10 bases and J by 5 bases, with 12 bases between. The CDR3 spans 11 residues. As DNA, the CDR3 is TGTGCCGTCTCTAGGGGGACTGAAGCTTTCTTT. This gives the protein CAVSRGTEAFF.

The CDR3 DNA reads TGTGCCAGCAGCCGCATGGGACAGAACACCGGGGAGCTGTTTTTT. Its protein is CASSRMGQNTGELFF. The chain combines TRBV7-2 with TRBJ2-2; D is possibly TRBD1 (6 bases). This CDR3 region has 15 residues. Between the trimmed V and J ends, which lost 5 bases and 1 base, there was a span of 11 bases. CDR1 SGHTA and CDR2 FQGNSA come from the germline V gene.

The chain has TRBV5-6 and TRBJ2-5; 12 bases map to TRBD2. Germline values: CDR1 SGHDT, CDR2 YYEEEE. The V segment lost 2 bases and the J segment 5 bases; nucleotides outside the gene matches: 7. The CDR3 runs 16 residues. The CDR3 DNA follows: TGTGCCAGCAGCTTTTCGACTAGCGGGGGCCCTGAGACCCAGTACTTC. It is translated as CASSFSTSGGPETQYF.

About this clone: Other DNA sequences in this sample translate to the same CDR3. The CDR3 is CASSQADSNYGYTF. CDR3 DNA: TGCGCCAGCAGCCAAGCTGACTCTAACTATGGCTACACCTTC. This chain uses TRBV4-3 with TRBJ1-2; D is ambiguous. CDR1 LGHNA and CDR2 YSLEER come from the germline V gene. The length of the CDR3 is 14 residues. Trimming took off 1 base at V and 0 bases at J, with 6 bases between the two ends.